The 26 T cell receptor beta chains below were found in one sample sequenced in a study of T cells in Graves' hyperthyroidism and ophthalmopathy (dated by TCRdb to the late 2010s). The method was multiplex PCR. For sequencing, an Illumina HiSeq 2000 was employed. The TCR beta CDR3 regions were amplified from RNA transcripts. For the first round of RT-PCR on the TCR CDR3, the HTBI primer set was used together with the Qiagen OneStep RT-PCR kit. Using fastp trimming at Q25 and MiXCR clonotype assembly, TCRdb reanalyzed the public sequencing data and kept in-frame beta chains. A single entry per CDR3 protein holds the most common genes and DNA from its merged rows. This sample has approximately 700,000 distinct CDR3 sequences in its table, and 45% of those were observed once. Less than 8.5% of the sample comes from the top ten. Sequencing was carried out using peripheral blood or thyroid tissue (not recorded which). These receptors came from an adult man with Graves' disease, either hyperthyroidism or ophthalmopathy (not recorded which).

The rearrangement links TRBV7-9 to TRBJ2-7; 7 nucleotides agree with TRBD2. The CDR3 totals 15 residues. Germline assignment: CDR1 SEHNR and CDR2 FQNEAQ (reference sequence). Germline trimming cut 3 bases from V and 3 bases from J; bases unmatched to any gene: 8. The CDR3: CASSLVRSGDYEQYF. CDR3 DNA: TGTGCCAGCAGCTTGGTCCGAAGCGGGGACTACGAGCAGTACTTC.

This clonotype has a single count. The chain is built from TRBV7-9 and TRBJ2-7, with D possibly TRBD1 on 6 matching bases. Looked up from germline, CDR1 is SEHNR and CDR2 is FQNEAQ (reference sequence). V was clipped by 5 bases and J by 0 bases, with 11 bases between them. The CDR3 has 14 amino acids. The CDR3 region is CASSEKDSSYEQYF. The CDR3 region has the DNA TGTGCCAGCAGCGAGAAGGACAGCTCCTACGAGCAGTACTTC.

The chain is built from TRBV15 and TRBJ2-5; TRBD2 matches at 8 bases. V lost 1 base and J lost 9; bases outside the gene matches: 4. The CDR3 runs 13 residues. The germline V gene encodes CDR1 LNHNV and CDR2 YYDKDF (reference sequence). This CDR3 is CATSRVRGGAQYF. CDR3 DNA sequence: TGTGCCACCAGCAGAGTCCGGGGGGGGGCCCAGTACTTC.

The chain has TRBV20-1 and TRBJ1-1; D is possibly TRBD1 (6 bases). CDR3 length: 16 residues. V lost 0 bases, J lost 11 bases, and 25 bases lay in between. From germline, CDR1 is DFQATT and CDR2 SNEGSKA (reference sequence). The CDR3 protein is CSARERGAAGVPVAFF. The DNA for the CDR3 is TGCAGTGCTAGAGAACGGGGGGCGGCCGGGGTTCCGGTGGCTTTCTTT.

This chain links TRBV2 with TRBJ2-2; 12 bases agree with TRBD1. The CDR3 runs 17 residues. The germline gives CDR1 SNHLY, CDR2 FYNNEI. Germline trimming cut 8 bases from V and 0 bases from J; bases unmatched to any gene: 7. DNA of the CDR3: TGTGCCAGCGGGGCGGGACAGGGGGCGCCGAACACCGGGGAGCTGTTTTTT. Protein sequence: CASGAGQGAPNTGELFF.

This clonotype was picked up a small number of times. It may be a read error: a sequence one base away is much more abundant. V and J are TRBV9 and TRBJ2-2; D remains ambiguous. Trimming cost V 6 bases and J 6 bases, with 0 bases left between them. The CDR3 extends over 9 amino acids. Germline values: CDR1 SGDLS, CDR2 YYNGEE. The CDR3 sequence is CASTGELFF. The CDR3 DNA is TGTGCCAGCACCGGGGAGCTGTTTTTT.

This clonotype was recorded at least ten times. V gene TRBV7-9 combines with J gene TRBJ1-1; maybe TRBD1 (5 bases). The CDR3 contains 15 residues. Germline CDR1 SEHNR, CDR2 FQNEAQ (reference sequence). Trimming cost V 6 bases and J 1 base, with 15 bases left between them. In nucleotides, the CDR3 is TGTGCCAGCAGTGACCAGGGAGGGCAGAACACTGAAGCTTTCTTT. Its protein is CASSDQGGQNTEAFF.

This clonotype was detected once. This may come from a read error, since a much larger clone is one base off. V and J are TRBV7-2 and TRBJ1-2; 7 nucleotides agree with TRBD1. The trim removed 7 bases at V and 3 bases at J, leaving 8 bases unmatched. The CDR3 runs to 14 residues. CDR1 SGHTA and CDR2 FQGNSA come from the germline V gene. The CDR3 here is CASIARGPYYGYTF. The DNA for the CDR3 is TGTGCCAGCATCGCTAGGGGGCCGTACTATGGCTACACCTTC.

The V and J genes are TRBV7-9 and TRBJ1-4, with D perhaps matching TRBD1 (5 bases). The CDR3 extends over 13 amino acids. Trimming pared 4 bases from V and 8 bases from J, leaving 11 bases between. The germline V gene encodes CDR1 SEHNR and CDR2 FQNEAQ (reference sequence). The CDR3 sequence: CASSSVGGEKLFF. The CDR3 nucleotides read TGTGCCAGCAGCTCCGTGGGGGGGGAAAAACTGTTTTTT. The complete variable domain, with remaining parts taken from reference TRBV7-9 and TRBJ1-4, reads DTGVSQNPRHKITKRGQNVTFRCDPISEHNRLYWYRQTLGQGPEFLTYFQNEAQLEKSRLLSDRFSAERPKGSFSTLEIQRTEQGDSAMYLCASSSVGGEKLFFGSGTQLSVL.

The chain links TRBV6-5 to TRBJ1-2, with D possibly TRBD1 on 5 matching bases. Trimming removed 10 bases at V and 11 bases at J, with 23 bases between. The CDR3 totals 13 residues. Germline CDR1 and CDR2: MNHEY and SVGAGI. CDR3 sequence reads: CAISNPGRRIYTF. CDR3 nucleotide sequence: TGTGCCATCTCAAATCCGGGACGGAGGATATACACCTTC.

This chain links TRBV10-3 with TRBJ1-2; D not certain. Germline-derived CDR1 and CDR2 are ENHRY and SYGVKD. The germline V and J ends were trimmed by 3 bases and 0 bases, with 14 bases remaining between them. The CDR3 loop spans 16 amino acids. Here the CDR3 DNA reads TGTGCCATCAGTGAAACTCCTTGGGCACCTAACTATGGCTACACCTTC. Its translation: CAISETPWAPNYGYTF.

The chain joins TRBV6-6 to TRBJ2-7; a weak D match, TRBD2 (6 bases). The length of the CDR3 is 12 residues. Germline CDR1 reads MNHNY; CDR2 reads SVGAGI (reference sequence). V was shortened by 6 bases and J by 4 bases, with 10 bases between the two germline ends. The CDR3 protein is CASSRRGYEQYF. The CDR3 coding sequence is TGTGCCAGCAGCAGGAGGGGATACGAGCAGTACTTC.

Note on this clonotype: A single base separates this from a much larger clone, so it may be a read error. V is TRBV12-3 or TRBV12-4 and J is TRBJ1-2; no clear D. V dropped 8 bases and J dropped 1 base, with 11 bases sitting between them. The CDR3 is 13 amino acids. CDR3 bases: TGTGCCAGCGGTGTCAGTGATAACTATGGCTACACCTTC. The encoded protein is CASGVSDNYGYTF.

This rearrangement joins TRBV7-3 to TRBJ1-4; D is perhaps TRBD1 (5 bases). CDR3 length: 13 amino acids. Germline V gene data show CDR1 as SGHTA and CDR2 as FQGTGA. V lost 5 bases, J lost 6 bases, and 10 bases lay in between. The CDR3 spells CASSRGGDEKLFF. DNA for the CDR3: TGTGCCAGCAGCCGGGGCGGGGATGAAAAACTGTTTTTT.

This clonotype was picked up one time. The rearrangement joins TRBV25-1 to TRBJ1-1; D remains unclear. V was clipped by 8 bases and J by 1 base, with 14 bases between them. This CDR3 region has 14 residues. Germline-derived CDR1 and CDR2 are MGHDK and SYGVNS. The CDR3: CASSQSAGNTEAFF. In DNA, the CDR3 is TGTGCCAGCTCACAGTCGGCGGGGAACACTGAAGCTTTCTTT. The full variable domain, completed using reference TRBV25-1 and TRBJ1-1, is EADIYQTPRYLVIGTGKKITLECSQTMGHDKMYWYQQDPGMELHLIHYSYGVNSTEKGDLSSESTVSRIRTEHFPLTLESARPSHTSQYLCASSQSAGNTEAFFGQGTRLTVV.

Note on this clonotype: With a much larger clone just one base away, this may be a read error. The CDR3 protein is CATGDLQNTTMNTEAFF. The DNA for the CDR3 is TGTGCCACCGGTGATTTGCAGAACACAACGATGAACACTGAAGCTTTCTTT. The chain uses TRBV24-1 and TRBJ1-1; unclear D gene. The CDR3 totals 17 residues. Germline V gene sequence: CDR1 KGHDR, CDR2 SFDVKD.

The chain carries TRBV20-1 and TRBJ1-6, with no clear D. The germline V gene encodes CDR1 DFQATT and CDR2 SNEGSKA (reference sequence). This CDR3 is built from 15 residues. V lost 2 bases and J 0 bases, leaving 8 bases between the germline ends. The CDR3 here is CSARRASSYNSPLHF. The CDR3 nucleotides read TGCAGTGCTAGACGAGCCAGCTCCTATAATTCACCCCTCCACTTT.

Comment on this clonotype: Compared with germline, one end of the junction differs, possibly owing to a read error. The CDR3, as DNA: TGTGCCAGCAGCTCGCACGACCTACAGGGGGCGCAGGACTTC. Its translation is CASSSHDLQGAQDF. The chain carries TRBV7-2 and TRBJ2-5; 9 bases line up with TRBD1. This CDR3 has 14 amino acids. Germline CDR1 and CDR2: SGHTA and FQGNSA.

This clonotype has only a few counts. CDR3 region: CASSLGLAELYEQYF. For the CDR3, the DNA is TGTGCCAGCAGCTTAGGACTAGCGGAGTTATACGAGCAGTACTTC. This rearrangement joins TRBV7-8 to TRBJ2-7; 9 bases match TRBD2. Unmatched junction bases numbered 5, after V lost 1 base and J lost 4 bases. CDR3 length: 15 amino acids. Germline CDR1 and CDR2: SGHVS and FQNEAQ. Based on the CDR3 plus reference TRBV7-8 and TRBJ2-7, the full variable domain is GAGVSQSPRYKVAKRGQDVALRCDPISGHVSLFWYQQALGQGPEFLTYFQNEAQLDKSGLPSDRFFAERPEGSVSTLKIQRTQQEDSAVYLCASSLGLAELYEQYFGPGTRLTVT.

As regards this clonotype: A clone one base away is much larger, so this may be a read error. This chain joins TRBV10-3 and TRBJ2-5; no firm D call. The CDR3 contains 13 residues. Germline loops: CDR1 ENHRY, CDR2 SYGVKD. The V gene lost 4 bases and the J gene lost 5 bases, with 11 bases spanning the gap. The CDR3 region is CAISGTARETQYF. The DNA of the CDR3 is TGTGCCATCAGTGGGACGGCTCGGGAGACCCAGTACTTC.

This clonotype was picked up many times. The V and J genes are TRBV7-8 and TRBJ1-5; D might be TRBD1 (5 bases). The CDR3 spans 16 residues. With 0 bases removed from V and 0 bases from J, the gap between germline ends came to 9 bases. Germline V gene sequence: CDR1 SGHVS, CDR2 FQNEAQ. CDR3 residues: CASSLARTSSNQPQHF. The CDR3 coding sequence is TGTGCCAGCAGCTTAGCCAGGACAAGTAGCAATCAGCCCCAGCATTTT.

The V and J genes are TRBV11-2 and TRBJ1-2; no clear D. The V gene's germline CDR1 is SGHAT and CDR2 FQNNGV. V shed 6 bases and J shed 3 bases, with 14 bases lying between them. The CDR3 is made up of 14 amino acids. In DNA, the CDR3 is TGTGCCAGCAGTTACCCACAGACTTACTATGGCTACACCTTC. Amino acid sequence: CASSYPQTYYGYTF. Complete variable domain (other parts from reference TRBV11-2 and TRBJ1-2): EAGVAQSPRYKIIEKRQSVAFWCNPISGHATLYWYQQILGQGPKLLIQFQNNGVVDDSQLPKDRFSAERLKGVDSTLKIQPAKLEDSAVYLCASSYPQTYYGYTFGSGTRLTVV.

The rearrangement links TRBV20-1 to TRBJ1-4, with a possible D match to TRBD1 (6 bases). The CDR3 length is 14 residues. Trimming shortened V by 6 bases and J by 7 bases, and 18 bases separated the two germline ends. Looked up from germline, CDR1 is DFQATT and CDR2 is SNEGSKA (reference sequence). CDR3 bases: TGCAGTGCCCGGGGGGGCAGAGAGGGTGAAAAACTGTTTTTT. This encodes CSARGGREGEKLFF.

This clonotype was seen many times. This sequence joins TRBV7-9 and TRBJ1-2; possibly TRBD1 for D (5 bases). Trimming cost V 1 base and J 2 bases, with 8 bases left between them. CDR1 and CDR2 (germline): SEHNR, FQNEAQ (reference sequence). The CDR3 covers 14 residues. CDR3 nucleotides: TGTGCCAGCAGCTTAGGACAGCTGAACTATGGCTACACCTTC. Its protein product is CASSLGQLNYGYTF.

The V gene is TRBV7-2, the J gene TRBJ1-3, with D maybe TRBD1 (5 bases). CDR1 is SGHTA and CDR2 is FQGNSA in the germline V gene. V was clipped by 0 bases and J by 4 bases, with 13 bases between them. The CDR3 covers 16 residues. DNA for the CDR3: TGTGCCAGCAGCTTAGCGCCAGGGTATATCGGAAACACCATATATTTT. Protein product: CASSLAPGYIGNTIYF. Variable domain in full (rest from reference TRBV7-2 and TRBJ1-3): GAGVSQSPSNKVTEKGKDVELRCDPISGHTALYWYRQSLGQGLEFLIYFQGNSAPDKSGLPSDRFSAERTGGSVSTLTIQRTQQEDSAVYLCASSLAPGYIGNTIYFGEGSWLTVV.

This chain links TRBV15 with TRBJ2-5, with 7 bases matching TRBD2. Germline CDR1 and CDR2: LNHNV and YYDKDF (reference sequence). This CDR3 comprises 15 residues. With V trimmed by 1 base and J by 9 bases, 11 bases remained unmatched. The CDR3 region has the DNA TGTGCCACCAGCAGAGTGGCGGGGGTGCAAAGAGCCCAGTACTTC. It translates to CATSRVAGVQRAQYF. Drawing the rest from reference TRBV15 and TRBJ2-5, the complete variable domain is DAMVIQNPRYQVTQFGKPVTLSCSQTLNHNVMYWYQQKSSQAPKLLFHYYDKDFNNEADTPDNFQSRRPNTSFCFLDIRSPGLGDTAMYLCATSRVAGVQRAQYFGPGTRLLVL.